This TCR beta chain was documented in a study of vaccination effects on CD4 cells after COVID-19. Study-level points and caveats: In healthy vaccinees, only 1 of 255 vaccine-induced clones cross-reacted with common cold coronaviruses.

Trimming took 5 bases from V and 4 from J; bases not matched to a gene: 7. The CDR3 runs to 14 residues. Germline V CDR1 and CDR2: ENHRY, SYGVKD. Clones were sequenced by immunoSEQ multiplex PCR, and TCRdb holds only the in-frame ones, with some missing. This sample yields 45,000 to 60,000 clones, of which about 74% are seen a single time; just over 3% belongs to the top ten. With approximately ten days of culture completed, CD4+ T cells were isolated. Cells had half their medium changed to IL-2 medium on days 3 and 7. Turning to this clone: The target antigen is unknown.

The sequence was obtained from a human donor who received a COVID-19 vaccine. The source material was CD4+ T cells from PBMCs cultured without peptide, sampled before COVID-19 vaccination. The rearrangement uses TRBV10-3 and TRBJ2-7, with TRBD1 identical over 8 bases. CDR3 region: CAISLGQGQYEQYV. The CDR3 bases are TGTGCCATCAGTCTTGGACAGGGTCAATACGAGCAGTACGTC.